What follows describes a single T cell receptor beta chain. Its antigen is undetermined. These data originate in a study of shared clonotypes between healthy human individuals. Whole-study results and caveats: Non-shared clonotypes had lower generation probabilities than clonotypes shared by all four sorted-subset donors. Naive subsets usually exceeded memory subsets in estimated richness.

Samples underwent the assay at deep level. Per the study methods: In the immunoSEQ data, sequences were junction-only and lacked quality scores, so filtering differed. The repertoire was sequenced with immunoSEQ multiplex PCR; TCRdb's copy has only in-frame clones and lacks some. V and J calls and clone size come straight from that table; D and trimming were deduced from the DNA. Of a few hundred thousand clones listed, under 80% are singletons. V gave up 4 bases and J gave up 7 bases, with 17 bases separating them. This CDR3 is built from 15 residues. Germline-derived CDR1 and CDR2 are SNHLY and FYNNEI.

The TCR sequence derives from a man younger than 40 in good health. The sequencing sample was made of memory CD4+ T cells sorted from blood. The sample's subset: CD45RA-negative fraction. The chain joins TRBV2 to TRBJ2-1; a weak D match, TRBD2 (6 bases). The CDR3: CASSVPSRRGNEQFF. CDR3 nucleotides: TGTGCCAGCAGTGTCCCCTCGAGGAGGGGAAATGAGCAGTTCTTC. Variable domain in full (rest from reference TRBV2 and TRBJ2-1): EPEVTQTPSHQVTQMGQEVILRCVPISNHLYFYWYRQILGQKVEFLVSFYNNEISEKSEIFDDQFSVERPDGSNFTLKIRSTKLEDSAMYFCASSVPSRRGNEQFFGPGTRLTVL.